This T cell receptor beta chain was profiled in a study of blood T cell repertoires in COVID-19. Assay: immunoSEQ multiplex PCR; the TCRdb copy retains only in-frame clones and omits some. The data hold just over 80,000 clones, with 80% to 85% observed a single time. The germline V gene encodes CDR1 SGDLS and CDR2 YYNGEE. This CDR3 has 15 residues. With V trimmed by 1 base and J by 5 bases, 6 bases remained unmatched. Sequenced: peripheral blood. J is TRBJ2-5 and V is TRBV9; 9 nucleotides match TRBD1. The receptor comes from a man aged 80 or over with acute or convalescent COVID-19. The CDR3 reads CASSVRGQGLETQYF. CDR3 coding DNA: TGTGCCAGCAGCGTAAGGGGACAGGGCTTGGAGACCCAGTACTTC.